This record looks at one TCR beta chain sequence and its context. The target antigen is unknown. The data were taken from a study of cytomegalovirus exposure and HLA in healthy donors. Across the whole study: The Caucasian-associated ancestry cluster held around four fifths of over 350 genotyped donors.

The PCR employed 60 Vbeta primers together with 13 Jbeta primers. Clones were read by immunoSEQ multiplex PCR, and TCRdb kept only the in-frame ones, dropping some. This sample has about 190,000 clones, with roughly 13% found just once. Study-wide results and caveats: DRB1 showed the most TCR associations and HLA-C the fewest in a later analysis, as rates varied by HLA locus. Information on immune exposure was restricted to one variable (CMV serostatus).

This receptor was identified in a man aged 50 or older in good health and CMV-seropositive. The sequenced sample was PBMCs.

DNA for the CDR3: TGTGCCAGCGGCGACAGGGTATCTAATGAAAAACTGTTTTTT. Amino acid sequence: CASGDRVSNEKLFF. The gene calls are TRBV5-4 and TRBJ1-4; 7 bases line up with TRBD1. The CDR3 is 14 residues long. Germline V gene data show CDR1 as SGHNT and CDR2 as YYREEE (reference sequence). Trimming at V came to 7 bases and at J to 3 bases, leaving 6 bases not matched to a gene.